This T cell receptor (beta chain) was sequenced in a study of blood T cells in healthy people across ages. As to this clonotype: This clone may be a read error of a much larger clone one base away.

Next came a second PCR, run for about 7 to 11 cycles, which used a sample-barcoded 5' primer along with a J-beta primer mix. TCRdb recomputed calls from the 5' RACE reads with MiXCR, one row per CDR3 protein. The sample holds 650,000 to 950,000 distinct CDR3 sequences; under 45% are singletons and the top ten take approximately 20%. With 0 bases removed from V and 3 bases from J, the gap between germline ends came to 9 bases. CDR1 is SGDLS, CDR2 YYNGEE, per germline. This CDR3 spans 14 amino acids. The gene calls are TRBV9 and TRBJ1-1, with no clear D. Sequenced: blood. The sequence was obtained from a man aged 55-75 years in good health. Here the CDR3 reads CASSVVGHDTEAFF. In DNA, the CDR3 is TGTGCCAGCAGCGTAGTGGGCCACGACACTGAAGCTTTCTTT.